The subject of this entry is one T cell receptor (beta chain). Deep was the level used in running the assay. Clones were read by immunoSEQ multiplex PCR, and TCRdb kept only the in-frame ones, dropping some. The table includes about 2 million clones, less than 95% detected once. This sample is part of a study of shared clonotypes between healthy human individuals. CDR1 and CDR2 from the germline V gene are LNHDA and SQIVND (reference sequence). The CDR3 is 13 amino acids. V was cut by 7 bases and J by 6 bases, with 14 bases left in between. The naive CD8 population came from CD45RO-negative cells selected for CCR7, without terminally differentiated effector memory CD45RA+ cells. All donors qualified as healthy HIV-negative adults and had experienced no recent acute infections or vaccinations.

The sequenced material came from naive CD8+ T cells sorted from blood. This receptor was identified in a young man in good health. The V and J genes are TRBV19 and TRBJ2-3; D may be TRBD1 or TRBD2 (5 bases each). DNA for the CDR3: TGTGCCAGTACCCCGAGGGGACGGGATACGCAGTATTTT. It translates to CASTPRGRDTQYF. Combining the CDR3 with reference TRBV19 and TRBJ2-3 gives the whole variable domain DGGITQSPKYLFRKEGQNVTLSCEQNLNHDAMYWYRQDPGQGLRLIYYSQIVNDFQKGDIAEGYSVSREKKESFPLTVTSAQKNPTAFYLCASTPRGRDTQYFGPGTRLTVL.